Listed here are 10 T cell receptor beta chains from one sample, sequenced in a study of tumor-infiltrating lymphocytes in primary liver carcinoma (dated by TCRdb to the late 2010s). Sequencer: Illumina HiSeq 2500. A constant-region primer and ProtoScript II reverse transcriptase were used to reverse-transcribe TCRbeta-specific cDNA from roughly 0.5 ug total RNA. TCRbeta libraries were built with three nested multiplex PCR rounds, a slightly modified ARM-PCR procedure. Each of the first two PCR rounds ran for approximately 10 cycles using multiplex TRBV1-TRBV30 forward primers together with a Cbeta reverse primer. Using fastp trimming at Q25 and MiXCR clonotype assembly, TCRdb reanalyzed the public sequencing data and kept in-frame beta chains. Each entry is one CDR3 protein sequence, shown with its most common DNA and genes. For this sample the table gives approximately 46,000 distinct CDR3 sequences, of which roughly 80% were detected only once. Of the sample, more than 35% falls within the top ten clones.

Total RNA and DNA were co-extracted from 20-30 mg of bulk tissue with the AllPrep DNA/RNA mini kit, without cell sorting. Material for sequencing was tumor-adjacent normal liver tissue. These receptors were collected from a woman aged 30 to 39 with primary liver carcinoma and hepatitis B virus infection.

Regarding this clonotype: The CDR3 ends on some other residue instead of the conserved phenylalanine or tryptophan, so this is likely a read error. The chain employs TRBV5-8 and TRBJ2-6; D gene unclear. CDR1 and CDR2 (germline): SGHTS, YDEGEE. Trimming left V 10 bases short and J 0 bases short, with 17 bases between. This CDR3 region has 16 residues. This chain's CDR3 is CAGTMTCFSGANVLTL. In nucleotides, the CDR3 is TGTGCCGGCACCATGACGTGCTTCTCTGGGGCCAACGTCCTGACTCTC.

This rearrangement joins TRBV5-6 to TRBJ2-7; 8 bases line up with TRBD2. CDR3 length: 15 residues. The V gene end was trimmed by 2 bases and the J gene end by 2 bases; junction bases not matched to a gene: 6. The germline V gene encodes CDR1 SGHDT and CDR2 YYEEEE. The CDR3 spells CASSFRTSSTYEQYF. Written as DNA, the CDR3 is TGTGCCAGCAGCTTCCGGACTAGCAGCACCTACGAGCAGTACTTC.

This clonotype was seen more than once but under ten times. A much larger clone is a single base away; this may be a read error. The chain is built from TRBV29-1 and TRBJ2-3, with TRBD2 matching 8 bases. The CDR3 is 13 residues long. CDR1 is SQVTM and CDR2 is ANQGSEA in the germline V gene. With V trimmed by 4 bases and J by 5 bases, 5 bases remained unmatched. The CDR3 spells CSVATGGEDTQYF. In DNA form, the CDR3 reads TGCAGCGTTGCTACGGGAGGGGAAGATACGCAGTATTTT.

The chain joins TRBV29-1 to TRBJ1-4, with 9 bases matching TRBD1. Germline V CDR1 and CDR2: SQVTM, ANQGSEA. V trimming: 5 bases; J trimming: 6 bases; junction bases outside the gene matches: 10. The CDR3 sequence is 15 residues long. Here the CDR3 reads CSVKAGGQGYEKLFF. The CDR3 bases are TGCAGCGTTAAAGCTGGGGGACAGGGCTATGAAAAACTGTTTTTT.

This chain links TRBV4-2 with TRBJ2-6; a possible D gene is TRBD1 (6 bases). From germline, CDR1 is LGHNA and CDR2 YNFKEQ. The CDR3 sequence is 18 residues long. The ends were cut back, 10 bases at V and 4 bases at J, with 26 bases in the middle. CDR3 DNA sequence: TGTGCCATCAACGCAAGGACAGAGGGCCCCGTAGGGGCCAACGTCCTGACTTTC. It codes for CAINARTEGPVGANVLTF.

Worth noting for this clonotype: Germline and junction disagree at one end, which may indicate a read error. The V call is TRBV20-1, the J call TRBJ2-7; D might be TRBD1 or TRBD2, each matching 5 bases. The CDR3 runs to 15 residues. The germline V gene encodes CDR1 DFQATT and CDR2 SNEGSKA (reference sequence). CDR3: CTARLLGRPIYEQYF. The CDR3 DNA reads as TGCACTGCTAGGTTATTGGGACGGCCGATTTACGAGCAGTACTTC.

Worth noting for this clonotype: This may be a read error, as it is one base from a much larger clone. The chain couples TRBV28 to TRBJ2-1; tentative D call: TRBD2 (5 bases). CDR3 length equals 13 residues. In germline, CDR1 is MDHEN, CDR2 SYDVKM. The germline V and J ends were trimmed by 6 bases and 8 bases, with 14 bases remaining between them. CDR3 DNA sequence: TGTGCCAGCAGGATCGACTATCGCTATGAGCAGTTCTTC. Its protein product is CASRIDYRYEQFF.

This clonotype is a singleton in its sample. At one boundary the junction diverges from the germline segment, which might be a read error. The genes are TRBV4-1 and TRBJ2-5; possible D gene TRBD2, 5 bases. Germline CDR1 is MGHRA and CDR2 is YSYEKL. The CDR3 is made up of 14 amino acids. The CDR3 here is CAGSQEERAMTQYF. The CDR3, as DNA: TGCGCCGGCAGTCAAGAAGAGAGGGCCATGACCCAGTACTTC.

In the case of this clonotype: Relative to the germline gene, one junction end is altered; a read error may explain this. The V call is TRBV11-2, the J call TRBJ2-3, with D possibly TRBD2 on 5 matching bases. This CDR3 contains 16 residues. Germline V lookup: CDR1 SGHAT, CDR2 FQNNGV. Here the CDR3 DNA reads TGTGCTAGCAGCTTAGGTCTCCTAGCCCGCATAGATAGGCAGTATTTT. It codes for CASSLGLLARIDRQYF.

Concerning this clonotype itself: One end of the junction fails to match germline, which may point to a read error. The chain combines TRBV11-2 with TRBJ2-5; D tentatively reads TRBD1 or TRBD2 (7 bases each). CDR3 length equals 17 residues. Per germline, CDR1 SGHAT and CDR2 FQNNGV. In DNA form, the CDR3 reads TGTGCCAGCAGCTTAATTCCAGGGGGGGCTCAGCAAGAGTCCCAGTACTTC. The encoded protein is CASSLIPGGAQQESQYF.